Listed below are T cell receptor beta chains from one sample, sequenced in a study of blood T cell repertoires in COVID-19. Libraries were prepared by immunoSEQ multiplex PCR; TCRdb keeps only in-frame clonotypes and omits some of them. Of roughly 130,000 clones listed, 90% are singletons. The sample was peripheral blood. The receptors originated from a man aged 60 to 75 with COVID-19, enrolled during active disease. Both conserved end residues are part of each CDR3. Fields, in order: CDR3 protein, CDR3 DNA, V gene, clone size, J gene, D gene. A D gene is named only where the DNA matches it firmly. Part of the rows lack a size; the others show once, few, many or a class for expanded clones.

CASSSGTGDEKLFF,TGCGCCAGCAGCTCCGGGACAGGGGATGAAAAACTGTTTTTT,TRBV5-1,-,TRBJ1-4,TRBD1
CASSRDRGLRTEAFF,TGTGCCAGCAGCCGGGACAGGGGCCTGAGGACTGAAGCTTTCTTT,TRBV3-1/TRBV3-2,-,TRBJ1-1,TRBD1
CASSRGFGNTIYF,TGTGCCAGCAGTAGAGGGTTTGGAAACACCATATATTTT,TRBV6-2/TRBV6-3,-,TRBJ1-3,-
CASSLDRGREKLFF,TGCGCCAGCAGCTTAGACAGGGGAAGAGAAAAACTGTTTTTT,TRBV5-1,-,TRBJ1-4,TRBD1
CASSLYSPGDGYTF,TGCGCCAGCAGCTTGTACTCTCCAGGGGATGGCTACACCTTC,TRBV5-1,-,TRBJ1-2,-
CAWGQAEYNEQFF,TGTGCCTGGGGACAGGCCGAATACAATGAGCAGTTCTTC,TRBV30,-,TRBJ2-1,TRBD1
CSVEVGLARGNEQFF,TGCAGCGTTGAAGTGGGACTAGCGCGGGGCAATGAGCAGTTCTTC,TRBV29-1,medium-sized,TRBJ2-1,TRBD2
CASTFSRGYGYTF,TGTGCCAGCACCTTTTCAAGGGGGTATGGCTACACCTTC,TRBV5-6,few,TRBJ1-2,-
CASVQTGNQPQHF,TGTGCTAGTGTCCAGACAGGGAATCAGCCCCAGCATTTT,TRBV12-5,-,TRBJ1-5,TRBD1
CASSETGNQPQHF,TGTGCCAGCAGTGAGACAGGGAATCAGCCCCAGCATTTT,TRBV6-1,-,TRBJ1-5,TRBD1
CASSQADRGHNEQFF,TGTGCCAGCAGCCAAGCGGACAGGGGTCACAATGAGCAGTTCTTC,TRBV4-2,-,TRBJ2-1,TRBD1
CASSHNRGLGEQYF,TGTGCCAGCAGCCATAACAGGGGGCTGGGAGAGCAGTACTTC,TRBV11-1,-,TRBJ2-7,TRBD1
CASSLRGGINYGYTF,TGTGCCAGCAGCTTGCGAGGGGGAATTAACTATGGCTACACCTTC,TRBV11-3,-,TRBJ1-2,-
CASSFGTGLWSTDTQYF,TGTGCCAGCAGCTTTGGGACAGGGCTATGGAGCACAGATACGCAGTATTTT,TRBV11-2,-,TRBJ2-3,TRBD1
CASRGISGGQLLQSGYTF,TGTGCCAGCAGGGGGATCAGCGGGGGACAACTTTTACAAAGTGGCTACACCTTC,TRBV7-3,-,TRBJ1-2,-
CASSLAVRNTGELFF,TGTGCCAGCAGCTTAGCTGTGCGGAACACCGGGGAGCTGTTTTTT,TRBV7-9,few,TRBJ2-2,-
CASRYDREFDYGYTF,TGTGCCAGCAGATACGACAGGGAGTTTGACTATGGCTACACCTTC,TRBV5-6,-,TRBJ1-2,TRBD1
CASSLDQEAGYYNEQFF,TGTGCCAGCAGCTTAGATCAGGAAGCGGGGTACTACAATGAGCAGTTCTTC,TRBV11-3,-,TRBJ2-1,TRBD2
CATSDGLAGSNEQYF,TGTGCCACCAGTGATGGACTAGCGGGAAGTAACGAGCAGTACTTC,TRBV24-1,-,TRBJ2-7,TRBD2
CASSLAPGISNQPQHF,TGCGCCAGCAGCTTGGCTCCGGGAATTAGCAATCAGCCCCAGCATTTT,TRBV5-1,few,TRBJ1-5,-
CASSGSGTGPYEQYF,TGTGCCAGCAGTGGCTCCGGGACAGGCCCCTACGAGCAGTACTTC,TRBV2,-,TRBJ2-7,TRBD1
CASSLGQGAGANVLTF,TGCGCCAGCAGCTTGGGACAGGGGGCTGGGGCCAACGTCCTGACTTTC,TRBV5-1,-,TRBJ2-6,TRBD1
CASSDSRQGWHEKLFF,TGCGCCAGCAGTGATAGTAGACAGGGATGGCATGAAAAACTGTTTTTT,TRBV10-2,-,TRBJ1-4,TRBD1
CASSYRQVRNYGYTF,TGTGCCAGCAGTTACCGGCAGGTCAGAAACTATGGCTACACCTTC,TRBV6-2/TRBV6-3,-,TRBJ1-2,-
CASSDPQGFYNEQFF,TGCGCCAGCAGTGACCCCCAGGGATTTTACAATGAGCAGTTCTTC,TRBV5-1,-,TRBJ2-1,-
CASSSYRDGYTF,TGTGCCAGTAGTTCCTACAGGGATGGCTACACCTTC,TRBV19,-,TRBJ1-2,-
CASSSTSGNTDTQYF,TGTGCCAGCAGTTCTACTAGCGGGAACACAGATACGCAGTATTTT,TRBV28,-,TRBJ2-3,TRBD2
CASSRIRLAQGNPNEQYF,TGTGCCAGCAGCCGAATTAGACTAGCGCAGGGGAACCCCAACGAGCAGTACTTC,TRBV7-8,-,TRBJ2-7,TRBD2
CASSAIVASADTGELFF,TGTGCCAGCAGTGCTATCGTAGCTTCGGCGGACACCGGGGAGCTGTTTTTT,TRBV6-1,-,TRBJ2-2,-
CSTGSDYGYTF,TGCAGCACCGGGTCTGACTATGGCTACACCTTC,TRBV20-1,-,TRBJ1-2,-
CASATGSSSGNTIYF,TGTGCCAGCGCGACAGGGTCGAGCTCTGGAAACACCATATATTTT,TRBV7-3,-,TRBJ1-3,TRBD1
CAISELGQSVAFF,TGTGCCATCAGTGAGTTGGGACAATCTGTCGCTTTCTTT,TRBV10-3,-,TRBJ1-1,-
CASSRLSQGTDTQYF,TGTGCCAGCTCTCGCTTGTCGCAGGGCACAGATACGCAGTATTTT,TRBV28,-,TRBJ2-3,-
CASSSRDSREKLFF,TGCGCCAGCAGCTCACGGGACAGTAGAGAAAAACTGTTTTTT,TRBV5-1,once,TRBJ1-4,TRBD1
CASKNTGGGETQYF,TGCGCCAGCAAAAACACAGGGGGCGGGGAGACCCAGTACTTC,TRBV5-1,-,TRBJ2-5,TRBD1
CASSIGGASAWEAEQYF,TGTGCCAGTAGTATAGGAGGGGCGAGCGCCTGGGAGGCCGAGCAGTACTTC,TRBV19,-,TRBJ2-7,-
CASSLGSYEFF,TGTGCCAGCAGCTTGGGTAGTTATGAGTTCTTC,TRBV5-6,-,TRBJ2-1,-
CSASIAGDEEQYF,TGCAGTGCTAGTATTGCGGGAGATGAAGAGCAGTACTTC,TRBV20-1,-,TRBJ2-7,TRBD2
CASSLGLALNSYEQYF,TGTGCCAGTAGTCTCGGACTAGCGCTAAACTCGTACGAGCAGTACTTC,TRBV19,-,TRBJ2-7,TRBD2
CASGGSLGPTDTQYF,TGCGCCAGTGGGGGCTCGTTGGGACCCACAGATACGCAGTATTTT,TRBV5-1,-,TRBJ2-3,-